A selection of T cell receptor beta chains follows, all from one sample in a study of CD8 T cells in ankylosing spondylitis. One entry per CDR3 protein results from TCRdb running MiXCR on the 5' RACE reads. The data show about 540,000 distinct CDR3 sequences, approximately 11% seen once. Sequenced input: blood, either unsorted or a sorted T cell fraction (not recorded which). These receptors all stem from a male donor with ankylosing spondylitis. CDR3s include the opening cysteine and the closing phenylalanine or tryptophan. Fields, in order: clone size, D gene, J gene, V gene, CDR3 protein, CDR3 DNA. D genes are given only for firm matches. Rows give clone size only sometimes, using once, few, many, or a class for an expanded clone.

size: -; D: TRBD2; J: TRBJ2-1; V: TRBV7-2; CDR3: CASSSGLAGERYEQFF; DNA: TGTGCCAGCAGCTCCGGACTAGCGGGAGAGCGGTATGAGCAGTTCTTC
size: few; D: TRBD2; J: TRBJ2-3; V: TRBV10-3; CDR3: CAIRKGAGAKDTQYF; DNA: TGTGCCATCCGAAAAGGGGCGGGAGCTAAAGATACGCAGTATTTT
size: few; D: -; J: TRBJ2-1; V: TRBV20-1; CDR3: CSAPRGGNYNEQFF; DNA: TGCAGTGCCCCCCGTGGCGGGAACTACAATGAGCAGTTCTTC
size: many; D: -; J: TRBJ2-3; V: TRBV7-2; CDR3: CASSPRRTDTQYF; DNA: TGTGCCAGCAGCCCGCGACGCACAGATACGCAGTATTTT
size: few; D: -; J: TRBJ2-1; V: TRBV9; CDR3: CASSVDGWAYNEQFF; DNA: TGTGCCAGCAGCGTAGACGGTTGGGCTTACAATGAGCAGTTCTTC
size: -; D: -; J: TRBJ1-1; V: TRBV12-3/TRBV12-4; CDR3: CASKNTGNTEAFF; DNA: TGTGCCAGCAAAAACACGGGAAACACTGAAGCTTTCTTT
size: few; D: TRBD1; J: TRBJ2-3; V: TRBV3-1; CDR3: CASSQTPGQGHGGDTQYF; DNA: TGTGCCAGCAGCCAGACTCCGGGACAGGGGCATGGAGGAGATACGCAGTATTTT
size: few; D: -; J: TRBJ2-1; V: TRBV3-1; CDR3: CASSQASEINEQFF; DNA: TGTGCCAGCAGCCAAGCCTCGGAGATCAATGAGCAGTTCTTC
size: few; D: -; J: TRBJ2-1; V: TRBV15; CDR3: CATSGWDAGSYNEQFF; DNA: TGTGCCACCAGCGGATGGGACGCCGGCTCCTACAATGAGCAGTTCTTC
size: few; D: -; J: TRBJ2-5; V: TRBV29-1; CDR3: CSVWGPQETQYF; DNA: TGCAGCGTCTGGGGACCGCAAGAGACCCAGTACTTC
size: many; D: TRBD2; J: TRBJ2-2; V: TRBV24-1; CDR3: CATRTSGTTGELFF; DNA: TGTGCCACCCGGACTAGCGGGACTACCGGGGAGCTGTTTTTT
size: -; D: -; J: TRBJ1-4; V: TRBV29-1; CDR3: CSSGGGTNEKLFF; DNA: TGCAGCTCTGGGGGGGGGACTAATGAAAAACTGTTTTTT
size: -; D: TRBD1; J: TRBJ1-5; V: TRBV19; CDR3: CASILTGTGQPQHF; DNA: TGTGCCAGTATCCTCACAGGGACAGGGCAGCCCCAGCATTTT
size: -; D: -; J: TRBJ1-5; V: TRBV18; CDR3: CASSIRRGRDLSDNQPQHF; DNA: TGTGCCAGCTCAATTCGAAGAGGGCGTGACTTAAGCGACAATCAGCCCCAGCATTTT
size: -; D: -; J: TRBJ1-3; V: TRBV20-1; CDR3: CSARRAGSGNTIYF; DNA: TGCAGTGCTAGAAGGGCAGGGTCTGGAAACACCATATATTTT
size: once; D: -; J: TRBJ1-3; V: TRBV18; CDR3: CASSPQAVISPGNTIYF; DNA: TGTGCCAGCTCACCTCAGGCGGTGATTAGTCCTGGAAACACCATATATTTT
size: many; D: TRBD1; J: TRBJ1-3; V: TRBV28; CDR3: CASSGQGASGNTIYF; DNA: TGTGCCAGCAGCGGACAGGGGGCGTCTGGAAACACCATATATTTT
size: few; D: -; J: TRBJ2-5; V: TRBV20-1; CDR3: CSAVSGTSVPGTKMGETQYF; DNA: TGCAGTGCCGTCAGTGGAACCTCTGTCCCCGGGACCAAAATGGGGGAGACCCAGTACTTC
size: many; D: -; J: TRBJ2-3; V: TRBV20-1; CDR3: CSAILAGPDTQYF; DNA: TGCAGTGCTATACTGGCGGGACCAGATACGCAGTATTTT
size: few; D: TRBD1; J: TRBJ2-3; V: TRBV7-2; CDR3: CASSFRRQGTDTQYF; DNA: TGTGCCAGCAGCTTTAGGCGACAGGGGACAGATACGCAGTATTTT
size: few; D: -; J: TRBJ2-7; V: TRBV15; CDR3: CATSRDGQAVPYEQYF; DNA: TGTGCCACCAGCAGAGATGGGCAGGCTGTTCCCTACGAGCAGTACTTC
size: -; D: TRBD1; J: TRBJ1-1; V: TRBV5-1; CDR3: CASSLGTGETEAFF; DNA: TGCGCCAGCAGCTTGGGGACAGGGGAAACTGAAGCTTTCTTT
size: few; D: TRBD2; J: TRBJ2-3; V: TRBV5-1; CDR3: CASSLAPSGTGSTDTQYF; DNA: TGCGCCAGCAGCTTGGCGCCTAGCGGGACGGGGAGCACAGATACGCAGTATTTT
size: many; D: TRBD1; J: TRBJ1-1; V: TRBV5-1; CDR3: CASSVQGARTEAFF; DNA: TGCGCCAGCAGCGTTCAGGGGGCGAGGACTGAAGCTTTCTTT
size: -; D: TRBD1; J: TRBJ1-2; V: TRBV29-1; CDR3: CSVEVPGQGESGYTF; DNA: TGCAGCGTTGAAGTTCCGGGACAGGGTGAATCTGGCTACACCTTC
size: -; D: TRBD2; J: TRBJ2-5; V: TRBV7-7; CDR3: CASSSLAGVQETQYF; DNA: TGTGCCAGCAGCTCACTAGCGGGGGTACAAGAGACCCAGTACTTC
size: -; D: -; J: TRBJ1-5; V: TRBV7-2; CDR3: CASSPTRDNQPQHF; DNA: TGTGCCAGCAGTCCCACCAGGGACAATCAGCCCCAGCATTTT
size: few; D: -; J: TRBJ1-1; V: TRBV18; CDR3: CASSHGGDAEAFF; DNA: TGTGCCAGCTCCCACGGGGGGGATGCTGAAGCTTTCTTT
size: few; D: -; J: TRBJ1-1; V: TRBV20-1; CDR3: CSALLDRNTEAFF; DNA: TGCAGTGCCCTATTAGACAGGAACACTGAAGCTTTCTTT
size: many; D: TRBD2; J: TRBJ2-1; V: TRBV5-1; CDR3: CASSYTGTSGFNEQFF; DNA: TGCGCCAGCAGCTACACCGGGACTAGCGGGTTCAATGAGCAGTTCTTC
size: -; D: -; J: TRBJ2-4; V: TRBV5-1; CDR3: CASSLTPTAKNIQYF; DNA: TGCGCCAGCAGCCTGACCCCTACAGCCAAAAACATTCAGTACTTC
size: -; D: -; J: TRBJ1-4; V: TRBV7-2; CDR3: CASSPGVGHEKLFF; DNA: TGTGCCAGCAGCCCAGGAGTGGGGCATGAAAAACTGTTTTTT
size: -; D: -; J: TRBJ2-4; V: TRBV20-1; CDR3: CSAEQLLAKNIQYF; DNA: TGCAGTGCCGAACAGTTATTAGCCAAAAACATTCAGTACTTC
size: -; D: -; J: TRBJ1-2; V: TRBV6-6; CDR3: CASSRGEERYTF; DNA: TGTGCCAGCAGTCGAGGAGAGGAACGCTACACCTTC
size: -; D: -; J: TRBJ2-5; V: TRBV28; CDR3: CASSPPASGETQYF; DNA: TGTGCCAGCAGTCCACCTGCCTCGGGTGAGACCCAGTACTTC
size: -; D: -; J: TRBJ2-7; V: TRBV9; CDR3: CASSQSQLRDIRNEQYF; DNA: TGTGCCAGCAGCCAAAGCCAACTCCGGGACATAAGGAACGAGCAGTACTTC
size: few; D: -; J: TRBJ2-2; V: TRBV20-1; CDR3: CSARQGMGNTGELFF; DNA: TGCAGTGCTAGACAGGGAATGGGGAACACCGGGGAGCTGTTTTTT
size: few; D: TRBD2; J: TRBJ2-1; V: TRBV3-1; CDR3: CASSQYSGGGQFF; DNA: TGTGCCAGCAGCCAATATAGCGGGGGAGGGCAGTTCTTC
size: few; D: TRBD1; J: TRBJ2-3; V: TRBV24-1; CDR3: CATSDLTGPTDTQYF; DNA: TGTGCCACCAGTGACCTGACAGGGCCCACAGATACGCAGTATTTT
size: few; D: -; J: TRBJ1-5; V: TRBV5-1; CDR3: CASSLGQGGNHPQHF; DNA: TGCGCCAGCAGCTTGGGCCAGGGTGGTAATCACCCCCAGCATTTT